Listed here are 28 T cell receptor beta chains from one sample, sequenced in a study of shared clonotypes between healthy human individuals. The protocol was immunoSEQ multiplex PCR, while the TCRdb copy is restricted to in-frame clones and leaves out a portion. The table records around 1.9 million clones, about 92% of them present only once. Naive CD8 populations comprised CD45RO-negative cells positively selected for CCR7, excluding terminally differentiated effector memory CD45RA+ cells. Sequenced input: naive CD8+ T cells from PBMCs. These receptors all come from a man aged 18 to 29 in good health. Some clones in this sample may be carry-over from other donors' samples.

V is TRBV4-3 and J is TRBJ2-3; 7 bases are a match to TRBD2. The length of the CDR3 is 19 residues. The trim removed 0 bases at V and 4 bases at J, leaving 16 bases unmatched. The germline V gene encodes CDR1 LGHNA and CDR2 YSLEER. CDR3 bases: TGCGCCAGCAGCCAAGATGGCCTCGAGGCGGGAGAGGGTTCAGATACGCAGTATTTT. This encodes CASSQDGLEAGEGSDTQYF.

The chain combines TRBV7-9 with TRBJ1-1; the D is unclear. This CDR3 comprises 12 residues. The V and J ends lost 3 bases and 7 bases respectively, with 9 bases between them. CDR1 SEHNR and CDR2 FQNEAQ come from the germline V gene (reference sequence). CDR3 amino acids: CASSLRGGEAFF. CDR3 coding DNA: TGTGCCAGCAGCTTGCGTGGCGGTGAAGCTTTCTTT.

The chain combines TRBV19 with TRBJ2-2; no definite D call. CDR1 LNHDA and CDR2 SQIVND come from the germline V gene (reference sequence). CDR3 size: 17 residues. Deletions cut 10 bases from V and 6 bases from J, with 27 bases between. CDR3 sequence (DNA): TGTGCCACCCGGCCCCACCAGGACCCCCGAAGGGCCGGGGAGCTGTTTTTT. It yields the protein CATRPHQDPRRAGELFF.

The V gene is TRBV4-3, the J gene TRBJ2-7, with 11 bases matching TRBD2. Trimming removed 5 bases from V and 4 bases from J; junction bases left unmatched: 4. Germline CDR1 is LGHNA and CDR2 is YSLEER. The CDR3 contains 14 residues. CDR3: CASSAGTSGYEQYF. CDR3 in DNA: TGCGCCAGCAGCGCAGGGACTAGCGGTTACGAGCAGTACTTC.

This chain's CDR3 is CASSIVGASSLNTEAFF. CDR3 nucleotide sequence: TGTGCCAGTAGTATAGTAGGTGCGAGCAGTCTGAACACTGAAGCTTTCTTT. The rearrangement uses TRBV19 and TRBJ1-1; D is unresolved. The V end lost 1 base, the J end lost 0 bases, and 15 bases lay between the germline ends. Germline V gives CDR1 LNHDA, CDR2 SQIVND (reference sequence). The CDR3 sequence is 17 residues long.

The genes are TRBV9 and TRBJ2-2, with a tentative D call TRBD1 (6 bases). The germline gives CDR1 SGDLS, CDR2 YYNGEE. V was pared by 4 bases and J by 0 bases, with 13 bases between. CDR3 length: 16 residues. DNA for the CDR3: TGTGCCAGCAGCCCAGGGGCGGACCCGAACACCGGGGAGCTGTTTTTT. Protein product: CASSPGADPNTGELFF.

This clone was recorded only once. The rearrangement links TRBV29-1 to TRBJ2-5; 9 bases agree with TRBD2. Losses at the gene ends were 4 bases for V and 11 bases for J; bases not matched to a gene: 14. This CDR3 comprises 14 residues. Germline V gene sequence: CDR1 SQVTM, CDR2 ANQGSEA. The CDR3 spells CSVVEASGALGQYF. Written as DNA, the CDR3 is TGCAGCGTTGTGGAGGCTAGCGGGGCTTTGGGGCAGTACTTC.

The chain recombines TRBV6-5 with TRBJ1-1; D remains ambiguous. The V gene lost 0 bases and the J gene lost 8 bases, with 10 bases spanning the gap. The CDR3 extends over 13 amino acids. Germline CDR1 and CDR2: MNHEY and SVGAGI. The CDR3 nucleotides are TGTGCCAGCAGTTACTCCTGGGCAGGCGAAGCTTTCTTT. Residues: CASSYSWAGEAFF.

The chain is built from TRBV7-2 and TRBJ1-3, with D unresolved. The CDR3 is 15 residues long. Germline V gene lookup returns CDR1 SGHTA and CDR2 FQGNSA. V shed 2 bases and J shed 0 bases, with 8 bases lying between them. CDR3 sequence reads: CASSLFYSSGNTIYF. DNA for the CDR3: TGTGCCAGCAGCTTATTTTACAGCTCTGGAAACACCATATATTTT.

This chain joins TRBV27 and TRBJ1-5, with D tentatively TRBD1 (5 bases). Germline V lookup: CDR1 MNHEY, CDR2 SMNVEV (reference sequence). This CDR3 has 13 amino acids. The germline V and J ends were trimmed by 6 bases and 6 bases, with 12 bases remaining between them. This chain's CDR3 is CASSLEGAQPQHF. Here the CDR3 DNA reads TGTGCCAGCAGCCTAGAAGGGGCTCAGCCCCAGCATTTT.

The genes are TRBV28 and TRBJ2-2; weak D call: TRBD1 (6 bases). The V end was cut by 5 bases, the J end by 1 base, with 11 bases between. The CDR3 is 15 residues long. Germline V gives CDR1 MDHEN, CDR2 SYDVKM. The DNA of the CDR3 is TGTGCCAGCAGTCCTTCGACAGGGAACACCGGGGAGCTGTTTTTT. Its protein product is CASSPSTGNTGELFF.

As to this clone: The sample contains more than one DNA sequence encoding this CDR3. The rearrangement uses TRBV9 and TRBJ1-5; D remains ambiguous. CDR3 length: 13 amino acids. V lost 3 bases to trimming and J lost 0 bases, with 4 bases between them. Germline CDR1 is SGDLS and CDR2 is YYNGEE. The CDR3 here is CASSADSNQPQHF. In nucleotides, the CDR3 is TGTGCCAGCAGCGCCGATAGCAATCAGCCCCAGCATTTT.

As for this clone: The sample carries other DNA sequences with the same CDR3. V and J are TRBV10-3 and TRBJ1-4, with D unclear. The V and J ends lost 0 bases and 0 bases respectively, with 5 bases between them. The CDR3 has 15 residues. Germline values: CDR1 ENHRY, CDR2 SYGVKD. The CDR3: CAISESRATNEKLFF. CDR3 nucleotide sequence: TGTGCCATCAGTGAGTCCAGAGCAACTAATGAAAAACTGTTTTTT.

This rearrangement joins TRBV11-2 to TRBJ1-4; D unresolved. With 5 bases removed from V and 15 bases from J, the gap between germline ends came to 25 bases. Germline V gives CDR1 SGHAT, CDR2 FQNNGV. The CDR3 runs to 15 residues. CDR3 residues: CASSRRRDPRVKVFF. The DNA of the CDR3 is TGTGCCAGCAGCCGACGACGAGACCCAAGAGTCAAGGTGTTTTTT.

The CDR3 loop is CASREGPFASYEQYF. DNA of the CDR3: TGTGCCAGCAGGGAGGGCCCCTTCGCCTCCTACGAGCAGTACTTC. The J gene is TRBJ2-7, the V gene TRBV27; D is possibly TRBD2 (6 bases). V dropped 6 bases and J dropped 0 bases, with 15 bases sitting between them. Germline loops: CDR1 MNHEY, CDR2 SMNVEV (reference sequence). The CDR3 runs to 15 residues.

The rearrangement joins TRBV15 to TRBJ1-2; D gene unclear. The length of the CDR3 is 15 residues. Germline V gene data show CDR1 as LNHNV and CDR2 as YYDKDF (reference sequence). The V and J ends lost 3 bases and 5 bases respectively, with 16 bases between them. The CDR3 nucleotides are TGTGCCACCAGCAGGGCTACCGGGCCACGGTATGGCTACACCTTC. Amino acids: CATSRATGPRYGYTF.

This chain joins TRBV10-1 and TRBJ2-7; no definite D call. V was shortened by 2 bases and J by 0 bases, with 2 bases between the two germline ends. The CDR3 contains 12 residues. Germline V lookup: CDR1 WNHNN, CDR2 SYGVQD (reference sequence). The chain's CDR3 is CASSEASYEQYF. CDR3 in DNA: TGCGCCAGCAGTGAGGCCTCCTACGAGCAGTACTTC.

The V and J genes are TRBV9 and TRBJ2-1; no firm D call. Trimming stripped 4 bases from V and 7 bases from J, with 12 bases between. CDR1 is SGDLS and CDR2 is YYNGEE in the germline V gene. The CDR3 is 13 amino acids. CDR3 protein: CASSPAGVNEQFF. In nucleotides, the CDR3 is TGTGCCAGCAGCCCTGCTGGGGTAAATGAGCAGTTCTTC. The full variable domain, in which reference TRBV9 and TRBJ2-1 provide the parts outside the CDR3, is DSGVTQTPKHLITATGQRVTLRCSPRSGDLSVYWYQQSLDQGLQFLIQYYNGEERAKGNILERFSAQQFPDLHSELNLSSLELGDSALYFCASSPAGVNEQFFGPGTRLTVL.

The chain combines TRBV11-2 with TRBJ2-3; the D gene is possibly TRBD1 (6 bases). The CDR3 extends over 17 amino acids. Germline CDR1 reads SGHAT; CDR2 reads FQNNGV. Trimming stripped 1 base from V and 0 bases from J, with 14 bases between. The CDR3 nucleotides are TGTGCCAGCAGCTTAGGGTACAGGGCGGTAAGCACAGATACGCAGTATTTT. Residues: CASSLGYRAVSTDTQYF.

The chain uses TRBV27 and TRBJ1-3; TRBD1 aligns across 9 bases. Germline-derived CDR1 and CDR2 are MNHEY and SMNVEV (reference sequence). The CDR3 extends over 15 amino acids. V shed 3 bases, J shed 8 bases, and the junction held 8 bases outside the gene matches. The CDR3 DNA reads TGTGCCAGCAGTTTTGTAGGACAGGGGCTCGACACCATATATTTT. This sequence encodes CASSFVGQGLDTIYF.

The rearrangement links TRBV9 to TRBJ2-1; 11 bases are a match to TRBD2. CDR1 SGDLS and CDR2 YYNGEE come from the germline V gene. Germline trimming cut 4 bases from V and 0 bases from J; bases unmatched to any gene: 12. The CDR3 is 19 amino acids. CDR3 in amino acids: CASSPPGRLAGTSYNEQFF. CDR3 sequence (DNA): TGTGCCAGCAGCCCCCCCGGGAGACTAGCGGGGACCTCCTACAATGAGCAGTTCTTC.

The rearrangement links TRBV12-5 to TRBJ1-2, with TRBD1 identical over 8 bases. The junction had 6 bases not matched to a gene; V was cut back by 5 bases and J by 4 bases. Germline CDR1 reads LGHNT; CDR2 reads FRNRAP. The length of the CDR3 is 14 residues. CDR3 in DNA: TGTGCTAGTGGTCCCGGACAGGGATCCTATGGCTACACCTTC. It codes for CASGPGQGSYGYTF. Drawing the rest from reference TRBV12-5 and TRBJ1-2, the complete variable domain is DARVTQTPRHKVTEMGQEVTMRCQPILGHNTVFWYRQTMMQGLELLAYFRNRAPLDDSGMPKDRFSAEMPDATLATLKIQPSEPRDSAVYFCASGPGQGSYGYTFGSGTRLTVV.

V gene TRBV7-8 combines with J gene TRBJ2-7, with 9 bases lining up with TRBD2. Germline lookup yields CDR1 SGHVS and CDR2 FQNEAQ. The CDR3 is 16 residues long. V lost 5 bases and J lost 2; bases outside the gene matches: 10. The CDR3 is CASSPRLAGTTYEQYF. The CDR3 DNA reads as TGTGCCAGCAGCCCCCGCCTAGCGGGAACCACCTACGAGCAGTACTTC.

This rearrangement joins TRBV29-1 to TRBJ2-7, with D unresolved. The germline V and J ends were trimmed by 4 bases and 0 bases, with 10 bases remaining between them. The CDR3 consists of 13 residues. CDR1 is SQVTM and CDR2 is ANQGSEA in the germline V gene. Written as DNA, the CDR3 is TGCAGCGTTGTTCTCGCCAACTCCTACGAGCAGTACTTC. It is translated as CSVVLANSYEQYF.

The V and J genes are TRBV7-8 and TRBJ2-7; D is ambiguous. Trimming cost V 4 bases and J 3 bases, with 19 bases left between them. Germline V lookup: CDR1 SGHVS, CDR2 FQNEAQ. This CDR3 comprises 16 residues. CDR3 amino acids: CASSSRGTDLGYEQYF. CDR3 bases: TGTGCCAGCAGCTCTCGAGGCACTGATCTGGGCTACGAGCAGTACTTC.

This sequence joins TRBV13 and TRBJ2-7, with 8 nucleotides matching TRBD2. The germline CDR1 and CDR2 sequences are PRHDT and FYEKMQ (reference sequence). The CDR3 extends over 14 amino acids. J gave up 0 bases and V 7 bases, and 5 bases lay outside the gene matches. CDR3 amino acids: CASTQGTSSYEQYF. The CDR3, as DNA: TGTGCCAGCACCCAAGGGACTAGCTCCTACGAGCAGTACTTC.

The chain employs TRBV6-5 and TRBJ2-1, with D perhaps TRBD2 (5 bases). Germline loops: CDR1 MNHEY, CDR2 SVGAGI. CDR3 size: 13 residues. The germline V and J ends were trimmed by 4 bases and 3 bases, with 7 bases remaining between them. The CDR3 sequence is CASSSDFYNEQFF. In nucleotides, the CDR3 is TGTGCCAGCAGTTCGGACTTCTACAATGAGCAGTTCTTC.

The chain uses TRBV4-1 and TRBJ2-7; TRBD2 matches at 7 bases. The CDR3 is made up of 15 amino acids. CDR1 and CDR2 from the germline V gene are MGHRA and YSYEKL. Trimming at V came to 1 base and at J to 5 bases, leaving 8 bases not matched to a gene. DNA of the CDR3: TGCGCCAGCAGCCAAGGGTCTAGCGGAACGGACGAGCAGTACTTC. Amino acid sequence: CASSQGSSGTDEQYF.